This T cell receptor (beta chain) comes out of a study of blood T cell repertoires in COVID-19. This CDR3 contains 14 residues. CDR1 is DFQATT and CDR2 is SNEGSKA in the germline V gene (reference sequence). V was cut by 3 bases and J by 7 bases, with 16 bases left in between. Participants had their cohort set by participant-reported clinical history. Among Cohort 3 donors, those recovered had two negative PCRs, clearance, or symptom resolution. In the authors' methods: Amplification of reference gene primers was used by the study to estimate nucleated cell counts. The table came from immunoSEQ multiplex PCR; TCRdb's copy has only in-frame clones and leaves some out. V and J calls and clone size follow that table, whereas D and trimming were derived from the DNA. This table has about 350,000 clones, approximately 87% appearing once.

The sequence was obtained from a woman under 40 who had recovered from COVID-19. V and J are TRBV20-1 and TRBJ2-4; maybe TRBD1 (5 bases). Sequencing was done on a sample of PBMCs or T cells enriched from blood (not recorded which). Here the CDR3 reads CSASRSRVANIQYF. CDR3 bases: TGCAGTGCTAGTCGCTCCAGGGTCGCCAACATTCAGTACTTC.